A selection of T cell receptor beta chains follows, all from one sample in a study of CD8 T cells in ankylosing spondylitis. TCRdb redid the calling of the 5' RACE reads with MiXCR, one entry per CDR3 protein. The sample records about 250,000 distinct CDR3 sequences, roughly a quarter being singletons. Sequenced: blood, either unsorted or a sorted T cell fraction (not recorded which). The receptor set was obtained from a male donor with ankylosing spondylitis or in good health (not recorded which). Each CDR3 is given with its conserved first and last residue. The D gene is left open where the match is weak. The listing skips clone size in some rows; elsewhere it reads once, few, many or a size class.

v_call	clone_size	d_call	j_call	cdr3_aa	cdr3_nt
TRBV12-3/TRBV12-4	few	TRBD1	TRBJ2-1	CASSPGQGYYNEQFF	TGTGCCAGCAGTCCAGGACAGGGGTACTACAATGAGCAGTTCTTC
TRBV6-1	.	.	TRBJ1-6	CATKDGESYNSPLHF	TGTGCCACCAAGGATGGGGAATCCTATAATTCACCCCTCCACTTT
TRBV28	many	TRBD1	TRBJ2-5	CASSLIGQGSGETQYF	TGTGCCAGCAGTTTAATAGGACAGGGATCGGGGGAGACCCAGTACTTC
TRBV12-3/TRBV12-4	few	TRBD1	TRBJ1-4	CASGSGTGKEKLFF	TGTGCCAGCGGCTCCGGGACAGGGAAAGAAAAACTGTTTTTT
TRBV7-3	many	TRBD1	TRBJ2-1	CASSIGDRVHNEQFF	TGTGCCAGCAGCATCGGGGACAGGGTCCACAATGAGCAGTTCTTC
TRBV20-1	.	.	TRBJ1-4	CSARDLGGREKLFF	TGCAGTGCTAGAGATTTGGGGGGTCGAGAAAAACTGTTTTTT
TRBV12-3/TRBV12-4	many	TRBD1	TRBJ2-5	CASTLNYRTGGTQYF	TGTGCCAGCACCCTGAACTATCGGACAGGGGGAACCCAGTACTTC
TRBV3-1	many	.	TRBJ2-5	CASSQSGVASMETQYF	TGTGCCAGCAGCCAAAGTGGGGTAGCGAGTATGGAGACCCAGTACTTC
TRBV20-1	many	.	TRBJ1-5	CSARSPGEYDQPQHF	TGCAGTGCTAGATCCCCGGGGGAATATGATCAGCCCCAGCATTTT
TRBV6-5	many	.	TRBJ2-7	CASSYSTRAGSEQYF	TGTGCCAGCAGTTACTCGACCAGGGCAGGTAGCGAGCAGTACTTC
TRBV20-1	many	TRBD1	TRBJ2-7	CSALFRDRGFYEQYF	TGCAGTGCGCTATTCCGGGACAGGGGGTTCTACGAGCAGTACTTC
TRBV20-1	.	TRBD2	TRBJ2-1	CSAPQTRSGGNEQFF	TGCAGTGCTCCCCAAACTCGTAGCGGGGGCAATGAGCAGTTCTTC
TRBV20-1	many	.	TRBJ2-2	CSARPGSLANTGELFF	TGCAGTGCTCGGCCTGGGTCCCTAGCGAACACCGGGGAGCTGTTTTTT
TRBV7-6	.	.	TRBJ2-7	CASSPRPGDIMYF	TGTGCCAGCAGCCCACGACCGGGGGACATAATGTACTTC
TRBV20-1	.	TRBD2	TRBJ2-1	CSARAIAGVYNEQFF	TGCAGTGCTAGAGCTATAGCGGGGGTTTACAATGAGCAGTTCTTC
TRBV12-3/TRBV12-4	few	.	TRBJ2-7	CASSFPDPTGEQYF	TGTGCCAGCAGTTTCCCGGATCCAACGGGGGAGCAGTACTTC
TRBV6-5	many	.	TRBJ2-5	CATLDSQVWGTQYF	TGTGCCACCCTGGACAGTCAGGTTTGGGGGACCCAGTACTTC
TRBV11-1	many	.	TRBJ1-6	CASSLSRTGSSYNSPLHF	TGTGCCAGCAGCTTATCCCGGACTGGGAGCTCCTATAATTCACCCCTCCACTTT
TRBV6-4	.	.	TRBJ2-3	CASRPTSGNRADTQYF	TGTGCCAGCAGACCGACCTCAGGGAATAGGGCAGATACGCAGTATTTT
TRBV29-1	.	TRBD1	TRBJ1-2	CSGGRQGMGGYTF	TGCAGCGGGGGTCGACAGGGAATGGGTGGCTACACCTTC
TRBV20-1	.	.	TRBJ2-1	CSASRSGGGLKQFF	TGCAGTGCTTCCCGTTCAGGAGGCGGGTTGAAGCAGTTCTTC
TRBV10-3	.	TRBD2	TRBJ2-5	CAIRASGQETQYF	TGTGCCATCAGGGCTAGCGGGCAAGAGACCCAGTACTTC
TRBV15	many	.	TRBJ2-7	CATSRVLFQVMFPNEQYF	TGTGCCACCAGCAGAGTCTTGTTTCAAGTTATGTTCCCCAACGAGCAGTACTTC
TRBV5-4	.	.	TRBJ1-3	CASSSATNRNTIYF	TGTGCCAGCAGCTCTGCGACAAATAGAAACACCATATATTTT
TRBV29-1	many	.	TRBJ1-6	CSVEVRAANSPLHF	TGCAGCGTTGAAGTGAGGGCAGCAAATTCACCCCTCCACTTT
TRBV20-1	few	.	TRBJ2-5	CSAYGDRGRTQYF	TGCAGTGCTTATGGGGACCGAGGGAGGACCCAGTACTTC
TRBV4-1	.	TRBD1	TRBJ2-7	CASSQGTGGLSYEQYF	TGCGCCAGCAGCCAAGGGACAGGGGGACTCTCCTACGAGCAGTACTTC
TRBV30	.	.	TRBJ2-3	CAWSHRVATDTQYF	TGTGCCTGGAGTCACAGGGTTGCGACAGATACGCAGTATTTT
TRBV28	many	.	TRBJ1-1	CASRSPGGSVNTEAFF	TGTGCCAGCCGAAGCCCGGGGGGCAGCGTGAACACTGAAGCTTTCTTT
TRBV29-1	many	TRBD1	TRBJ1-1	CSANRGNTEAFF	TGCAGCGCAAACAGGGGGAACACTGAAGCTTTCTTT
TRBV7-8	.	.	TRBJ2-2	CASSLAAPTTGELFF	TGTGCCAGCAGCTTAGCGGCCCCCACCACCGGGGAGCTGTTTTTT
TRBV6-6	.	.	TRBJ2-5	CASALTAQETQYF	TGTGCCAGCGCCTTGACCGCACAAGAGACCCAGTACTTC
TRBV19	.	TRBD2	TRBJ2-3	CASRPAGLGTDTQYF	TGTGCCAGTAGACCAGCGGGGCTGGGCACAGATACGCAGTATTTT
TRBV7-2	.	.	TRBJ2-3	CASSSIEGTDTQYF	TGTGCCAGCAGCAGTATTGAGGGGACAGATACGCAGTATTTT
TRBV29-1	many	.	TRBJ1-5	CSVEGPRSEPSNQPQHF	TGCAGCGTTGAAGGGCCCAGATCAGAACCTTCGAATCAGCCCCAGCATTTT
TRBV5-1	.	TRBD1	TRBJ2-5	CASSRTGTGEETQYF	TGCGCCAGCAGTCGCACTGGGACAGGGGAAGAGACCCAGTACTTC
TRBV11-2	.	TRBD2	TRBJ2-1	CASSPGTSGGNEQFF	TGTGCCAGCAGCCCCGGGACTAGCGGGGGGAATGAGCAGTTCTTC
TRBV20-1	.	TRBD1	TRBJ1-5	CSARRGQADQPQHF	TGCAGTGCTAGGAGGGGACAGGCCGATCAGCCCCAGCATTTT
TRBV13	.	.	TRBJ1-2	CASSLAGGYTF	TGTGCCAGCAGCTTGGCCGGTGGCTACACCTTC
TRBV12-3/TRBV12-4	few	TRBD1	TRBJ2-6	CASSLGPGGKGANVLTF	TGTGCCAGCAGCCTGGGGCCAGGGGGTAAGGGGGCCAACGTCCTGACTTTC
TRBV15	many	TRBD1	TRBJ2-3	CATSTYRGPGADTQYF	TGTGCCACCAGCACCTACAGGGGCCCAGGGGCAGATACGCAGTATTTT
TRBV3-1	few	.	TRBJ1-3	CASSQSRGYGNTIYF	TGTGCCAGCAGCCAATCGCGGGGCTATGGAAACACCATATATTTT
TRBV20-1	once	TRBD1	TRBJ1-6	CSARFGTGGMVNNSPLHF	TGCAGTGCTAGGTTTGGGACAGGGGGAATGGTGAATAATTCACCCCTCCACTTT
TRBV7-2	.	TRBD1	TRBJ2-5	CASSFPPGTEETQYF	TGTGCCAGCAGCTTCCCCCCCGGGACAGAAGAGACCCAGTACTTC
TRBV28	many	TRBD1	TRBJ1-4	CASSRDRANEKLFF	TGTGCCAGCAGTCGGGACAGGGCTAATGAAAAACTGTTTTTT
TRBV12-3/TRBV12-4	many	.	TRBJ1-4	CASSRTEGNEKLFF	TGTGCCAGCAGCAGGACAGAGGGGAATGAAAAACTGTTTTTT
TRBV5-1	few	.	TRBJ1-1	CASSLVMGLNTEAFF	TGCGCCAGCAGCTTAGTCATGGGATTGAACACTGAAGCTTTCTTT
TRBV6-1	few	TRBD1	TRBJ2-5	CASKRDRIIQETQYF	TGTGCCAGCAAACGGGACAGAATCATCCAGGAGACCCAGTACTTC
TRBV7-2	many	.	TRBJ2-7	CASSLTNRDEQYF	TGTGCCAGCAGCCTAACAAACAGGGATGAGCAGTACTTC
TRBV20-1	few	.	TRBJ2-2	CSASWLLNTGELFF	TGCAGTGCTAGTTGGCTCCTGAACACCGGGGAGCTGTTTTTT
TRBV12-3/TRBV12-4	few	TRBD2	TRBJ2-5	CASSPGTNGETQYF	TGTGCCAGCAGTCCGGGGACTAACGGCGAGACCCAGTACTTC
TRBV12-3/TRBV12-4	.	.	TRBJ1-2	CASSLGFRGYTF	TGTGCCAGCAGTTTAGGGTTTCGGGGCTACACCTTC
TRBV12-3/TRBV12-4	few	.	TRBJ1-1	CASSPRRWTEAFF	TGTGCCAGCAGTCCGAGGAGGTGGACTGAAGCTTTCTTT
TRBV12-3/TRBV12-4	many	.	TRBJ2-7	CASSLGQGDEQYF	TGTGCCAGCAGTTTAGGCCAAGGGGACGAGCAGTACTTC
TRBV2	many	.	TRBJ1-6	CASSESGSPLHF	TGTGCCAGCAGTGAATCCGGATCACCCCTCCACTTT
TRBV5-1	.	.	TRBJ2-1	CASSLAGLTYNEQFF	TGCGCCAGCAGCTTGGCGGGACTTACCTACAATGAGCAGTTCTTC
TRBV9	.	.	TRBJ2-5	CASSSLLGAGETQYF	TGTGCCAGCAGCTCACTACTAGGGGCGGGGGAGACCCAGTACTTC
TRBV12-3/TRBV12-4	.	.	TRBJ2-5	CASSLLADKETQYF	TGTGCCAGCAGTTTACTGGCGGACAAAGAGACCCAGTACTTC
TRBV15	many	.	TRBJ2-5	CATSRDPSGEETQYF	TGTGCCACCAGCAGAGATCCCTCAGGGGAGGAGACCCAGTACTTC
TRBV28	many	.	TRBJ2-7	CASSYVGGGYEQYF	TGTGCCAGCAGTTACGTGGGAGGTGGCTACGAGCAGTACTTC